A few counts support the clone carrying this TCR beta chain. What it binds is not known. Germline V lookup: CDR1 LGHDT, CDR2 YNNKEL (reference sequence). V was pared by 1 base and J by 2 bases, with 5 bases between. This CDR3 has 14 residues. The sample comes from a study of T cells in Graves' hyperthyroidism and ophthalmopathy. Study results and limitations: Model predictions of ophthalmopathy came a median around 7.1 months before onset.

The PBMCs had their origin in 10 ml of fresh peripheral blood. Regions amplified from RNA transcripts were the TCR beta CDR3 regions. The HTBI primer set was used in a first-round RT-PCR of the TCR CDR3. TCRdb reprocessed the multiplex PCR reads with MiXCR, giving one entry per CDR3 protein. The sample has about half a million distinct CDR3 sequences, 20% seen once. Sequences were obtained from blood. This TCR was sampled from a man aged 40-50 years with Graves' ophthalmopathy. The chain has TRBV3-1 and TRBJ1-4; D remains unclear. CDR3 protein: CASSQGGTNEKLFF. The CDR3 DNA is TGTGCCAGCAGCCAAGGTGGTACTAATGAAAAACTGTTTTTT.